A single sample is the source of the 21 T cell receptor beta chains below, sequenced in a study of T cell changes during pregnancy in multiple sclerosis. Measured with immunoSEQ multiplex PCR; TCRdb has only the in-frame clones, and not every one. This sample has 55,000 to 65,000 clones; 85% to 95% occur once, and the top ten carry 0.85% to 1%. The material was peripheral blood, obtained in the first trimester of pregnancy. The receptors derive from a female donor with multiple sclerosis, enrolled in a pregnancy study.

The chain carries TRBV27 and TRBJ1-1, with 10 bases lining up with TRBD1. The trim removed 3 bases at V and 1 base at J, leaving 5 bases unmatched. CDR3 length: 16 amino acids. Germline V gene lookup returns CDR1 MNHEY and CDR2 SMNVEV (reference sequence). This CDR3 is CASSFGTGVPNTEAFF. The CDR3 coding sequence is TGTGCCAGCAGTTTCGGGACAGGGGTTCCGAACACTGAAGCTTTCTTT.

The J gene is TRBJ1-1, the V gene TRBV19; the match to TRBD1 covers 8 bases. The CDR3 is made up of 12 amino acids. Germline V gene lookup returns CDR1 LNHDA and CDR2 SQIVND (reference sequence). With 7 bases clipped from V and 7 bases from J, the junction kept 5 bases outside the gene matches. Here the CDR3 reads CASIRTGLEAFF. DNA for the CDR3: TGTGCCAGTATAAGGACAGGGCTTGAAGCTTTCTTT.

DNA of the CDR3: TGTGCCAGCAGCCCGAATCCAGCGGGGACCTACCAAGAGACCCAGTACTTC. It codes for CASSPNPAGTYQETQYF. V usage is TRBV4-2 and J usage is TRBJ2-5, with 7 bases matching TRBD2. V shed 4 bases and J 0 bases; nucleotides not matched to a gene: 11. CDR3 length: 17 residues. CDR1 LGHNA and CDR2 YNFKEQ come from the germline V gene.

The chain links TRBV4-2 to TRBJ2-3; 13 bases agree with TRBD2. Germline CDR1 LGHNA, CDR2 YNFKEQ. CDR3 size: 19 residues. The V gene end was trimmed by 0 bases and the J gene end by 6 bases; junction bases not matched to a gene: 12. The CDR3 loop reads CASSQEGPGLAGRTDTQYF. As DNA, the CDR3 is TGTGCCAGCAGCCAAGAAGGTCCGGGACTAGCGGGGAGGACGGATACGCAGTATTTT.

V usage is TRBV19 and J usage is TRBJ1-1; 7 bases are shared with TRBD1. Trimming took 1 base from V and 8 from J; bases not matched to a gene: 4. Germline CDR1 LNHDA, CDR2 SQIVND (reference sequence). CDR3 length: 13 amino acids. The CDR3 nucleotides are TGTGCCAGTAGTATAGCAGGGGGACGGGAAGCTTTCTTT. It encodes CASSIAGGREAFF.

The chain couples TRBV27 to TRBJ1-4; D may be TRBD1 (6 bases). V lost 8 bases to trimming and J lost 14 bases, with 18 bases between them. The CDR3 sequence is 12 residues long. Germline V gene lookup returns CDR1 MNHEY and CDR2 SMNVEV (reference sequence). The CDR3 region is CASWDTRTQLFF. DNA of the CDR3: TGTGCCAGCTGGGACACTCGGACCCAGCTGTTTTTT. Full variable domain (rest looked up from reference TRBV27 and TRBJ1-4): EAQVTQNPRYLITVTGKKLTVTCSQNMNHEYMSWYRQDPGLGLRQIYYSMNVEVTDKGDVPEGYKVSRKEKRNFPLILESPSPNQTSLYFCASWDTRTQLFFGSGTQLSVL.

The genes are TRBV5-5 and TRBJ1-4; 9 bases line up with TRBD1. CDR1 SGHKS and CDR2 YYEKEE come from the germline V gene (reference sequence). The CDR3 extends over 14 amino acids. Trimming took 4 bases from V and 8 from J; bases not matched to a gene: 6. CDR3 amino acids: CASSNRDRDEKLFF. The DNA for the CDR3 is TGTGCCAGCAGCAATCGGGACAGGGACGAAAAACTGTTTTTT.

This clone was seen just once. CDR3 residues: CASSPRWVAGGDLDTQYF. As DNA, the CDR3 is TGCGCCAGCAGCCCGCGGTGGGTAGCGGGGGGGGATCTGGATACGCAGTATTTT. The rearrangement uses TRBV4-1 and TRBJ2-3; TRBD2 matches at 11 bases. This CDR3 has 18 residues. V dropped 4 bases and J dropped 6; count of bases not matched to a gene: 15. CDR1 and CDR2 from the germline V gene are MGHRA and YSYEKL.

J is TRBJ2-1 and V is TRBV9; TRBD2 matches 9 bases. The CDR3 length is 16 residues. The junction had 8 bases not matched to a gene; V was cut back by 3 bases and J by 4 bases. Germline-derived CDR1 and CDR2 are SGDLS and YYNGEE. CDR3 loop: CASSDPSGGNYNEQFF. CDR3 DNA sequence: TGTGCCAGCAGCGACCCAAGCGGGGGGAATTACAATGAGCAGTTCTTC.

The chain combines TRBV30 with TRBJ2-5, with unresolved D. CDR3 size: 13 residues. The ends were cut back, 1 base at V and 1 base at J, with 7 bases in the middle. Germline assignment: CDR1 GTSNPN and CDR2 SVGIG (reference sequence). The CDR3 protein is CAWSGVFQETQYF. DNA for the CDR3: TGTGCCTGGAGTGGAGTTTTCCAAGAGACCCAGTACTTC.

The chain combines TRBV6-1 with TRBJ1-4; D is ambiguous. This CDR3 spans 15 amino acids. Germline values: CDR1 MNHNS, CDR2 SASEGT. V lost 7 bases to trimming and J lost 4 bases, with 16 bases between them. CDR3: CASIPGGKNNEKLFF. The CDR3 nucleotides read TGTGCCAGCATCCCAGGAGGGAAGAATAATGAAAAACTGTTTTTT.

The V and J genes are TRBV10-3 and TRBJ2-5; 8 nucleotides align to TRBD1. Germline CDR1 and CDR2: ENHRY and SYGVKD. After removal of 6 bases from V and 2 bases from J, the junction contained 2 bases not matched to a gene. The CDR3 is 13 residues long. The CDR3 bases are TGTGCCATCAGACAGGGGGGTCAAGAGACCCAGTACTTC. The encoded protein is CAIRQGGQETQYF.

V gene TRBV5-1 combines with J gene TRBJ2-1; 9 bases agree with TRBD2. The CDR3 runs 16 residues. Germline assignment: CDR1 SGHRS and CDR2 YFSETQ. V dropped 0 bases and J dropped 8; count of bases not matched to a gene: 9. CDR3 in amino acids: CASSLALRGGRDEQFF. The CDR3, as DNA: TGCGCCAGCAGCTTGGCGCTGCGGGGGGGCCGCGATGAGCAGTTCTTC.

V is TRBV6-5 and J is TRBJ2-7, with D possibly being TRBD2 (7 bases). V was cut by 2 bases and J by 2 bases, with 10 bases left in between. Per germline, CDR1 MNHEY and CDR2 SVGAGI. CDR3 size: 14 residues. The CDR3 region is CASSYRGTTYEQYF. The CDR3 coding sequence is TGTGCCAGCAGTTACAGGGGGACTACCTACGAGCAGTACTTC.

The chain is built from TRBV30 and TRBJ2-3, with 9 bases matching TRBD2. V shed 3 bases, J shed 8 bases, and the junction held 12 bases outside the gene matches. Germline V gene lookup returns CDR1 GTSNPN and CDR2 SVGIG (reference sequence). The CDR3 is 15 residues long. The CDR3 here is CAWRGRRGGGGTQYF. The CDR3 DNA follows: TGTGCCTGGAGGGGGCGGCGGGGGGGCGGAGGTACGCAGTATTTT.

This chain connects TRBV7-3 to TRBJ2-1; 7 bases line up with TRBD2. J was trimmed by 1 base and V by 1 base; bases with no gene match: 1. Germline V gene data show CDR1 as SGHTA and CDR2 as FQGTGA. The CDR3 consists of 15 residues. CDR3 nucleotide sequence: TGTGCCAGCAGCTTAAACGGGGGGTCCTACAATGAGCAGTTCTTC. It encodes CASSLNGGSYNEQFF.

This sequence joins TRBV9 and TRBJ1-2, with 12 bases that match TRBD1. The CDR3 consists of 14 residues. From germline, CDR1 is SGDLS and CDR2 YYNGEE. V lost 3 bases and J lost 10; bases outside the gene matches: 7. CDR3 DNA sequence: TGTGCCAGCAGCGGGGGGGGGACAGGGGGCTCCTACACCTTC. This sequence encodes CASSGGGTGGSYTF.

The chain employs TRBV7-6 and TRBJ1-2, with D hard to call. Germline V gene data show CDR1 as SGHVS and CDR2 as FNYEAQ. The CDR3 length is 15 residues. V lost 2 bases to trimming and J lost 4 bases, with 14 bases between them. This chain's CDR3 is CASSLSDWGGYGYTF. DNA of the CDR3: TGTGCCAGCAGCTTATCGGACTGGGGAGGCTATGGCTACACCTTC.

The V gene is TRBV6-1, the J gene TRBJ1-1; D is possibly TRBD1 (6 bases). The CDR3 extends over 14 amino acids. V was trimmed by 4 bases and J by 1 base, leaving 10 bases between them. Germline V gene data show CDR1 as MNHNS and CDR2 as SASEGT. CDR3 bases: TGTGCCAGCAGTGGGACAGTTCGGAACACTGAAGCTTTCTTT. It codes for CASSGTVRNTEAFF.

This chain links TRBV7-3 with TRBJ2-5; 8 bases align to TRBD2. The junction had 3 bases not matched to a gene; V was cut back by 2 bases and J by 1 base. There are 15 residues in the CDR3. CDR1 SGHTA and CDR2 FQGTGA come from the germline V gene. For the CDR3, the DNA is TGTGCCAGCAGCTTACCCGGGGGGGCCCAAGAGACCCAGTACTTC. Translation: CASSLPGGAQETQYF.

This sequence joins TRBV7-9 and TRBJ1-3, with TRBD1 matching 10 bases. Germline V gene lookup returns CDR1 SEHNR and CDR2 FQNEAQ (reference sequence). The CDR3 covers 16 residues. V was clipped by 5 bases and J by 2 bases; unmatched bases: 6. CDR3: CASSPRQGATGNTIYF. CDR3 DNA: TGTGCCAGCAGCCCTAGACAGGGGGCTACTGGAAACACCATATATTTT.